What follows describes a single TCR beta chain. Its antigen remains undetermined. Within one base of it there is no much larger clone, and no base qualities were kept. TCRbeta CDR3 regions were amplified from genomic DNA by means of the immunoSEQ Assay, a bias-controlled multiplex PCR. In the original analysis: The number of nucleated cells in each sample was estimated from the amplification of reference gene primers within the assay. Sequence reads were collapsed and filtered to measure the absolute abundance of every unique TCRbeta CDR3 rearrangement. Productive Simpson clonality was computed per sample as the square root of Simpson's diversity index over productive rearrangements. The table comes from immuneACCESS by way of TCRdb, which keeps in-frame sequences with V and J called. Part of the clones is missing from these tables; in studies checked, under half for an unresolved V gene and the rest for unknown reasons. V, J and clone size were drawn from that table, and D and trimming were deduced from the DNA. The sample table shows tens of thousands of clones, and around 88% are seen once. The ten largest account for around 20% of the sample.

The data originate from a study of blood T cell repertoires in COVID-19 (dated by TCRdb to about 2020). Study-wide context: The collaborator samples originated in the United States, Italy and Spain and spanned the acute and convalescent phases of COVID-19. The material from the prospective study consisted of cDNA or gDNA derived from T cells, B-cell-depleted T cells, or PBMCs. The dataset comprised deeply sampled blood TCRbeta repertoires from subjects exposed to, actively infected with, or recovered from COVID-19. The repertoires were released in a freely available public database meant as a resource for research on the immune response to SARS-CoV-2. The samples were drawn from the first 160 participants of the ongoing ImmuneRACE study and from 1,254 subjects provided by 6 global collaborators. Sample metadata almost always included a de-identified subject ID, COVID-19 status, age in years and sex. HLA class I and class II types, where available, came from metadata supplied by the sample provider rather than from assay-based typing.

Study-wide conclusions, independent of this receptor: How much clinical and demographic metadata was included differed by source and by participant, and the metadata was provided uncurated.

The collaborating institutions used their own protocols to collect whole blood in K2EDTA tubes. Collaborator samples were shipped for TCRbeta analysis as frozen whole blood, isolated PBMCs, or DNA extracted from either sample type. Sequences were obtained from peripheral blood. The sequence was obtained from a woman aged 80 or over with acute or convalescent COVID-19.

The DNA sequence is as follows: TGTGCCAGTACCCTCGACAGGGGAAGTAATCAGCCCCAGCATTTT. Its protein reads: CASTLDRGSNQPQHF. The chain was built from TRBV19 and TRBJ1-5; TRBD1 fits 8 bases in the junction. The germline V gene (reference sequence) yields LNHDA for CDR1 and SQIVND for CDR2. The cysteine opens and the phenylalanine closes a CDR3 of 15 amino acids. Only the CDR3 DNA is retained, 45 bases long and in frame from the first base. At the junction V is shortened by 7 bases and J by 4 bases; bases outside the gene matches: 9.